The 3 T cell receptor beta chains given below trace back to one sample, sequenced in a study of siplizumab effects on memory and regulatory T cells. Assay: immunoSEQ multiplex PCR; the TCRdb copy retains only in-frame clones and omits some. The table shows about 100,000 clones, with about 90% occurring only once. Sequencing was done on a sample of CD4+ T cells sorted from blood. Receptors originate from a human donor in good health.

This clone appeared once. The CDR3, as DNA: TGTGCCAGCAGATTCGACAGGGCCCCTAACTATGGCTACACCTTC. Protein product: CASRFDRAPNYGYTF. The chain uses TRBV6-4 and TRBJ1-2; 7 bases line up with TRBD1. From germline, CDR1 is MRHNA and CDR2 SNTAGT. The V and J ends lost 6 bases and 0 bases, in that order; junction bases with no gene match: 7. The CDR3 has 15 amino acids.

The chain joins TRBV7-2 to TRBJ2-1, with 7 bases fitting TRBD2. Per the germline V gene, CDR1 is SGHTA and CDR2 is FQGNSA. This CDR3 is built from 17 residues. The J segment lost 6 bases and the V segment lost 5 bases, leaving 16 bases of the junction unmatched. This chain's CDR3 is CASSPLGAGVMGNEQFF. The CDR3 DNA follows: TGTGCCAGCAGCCCCCTAGGGGCGGGGGTGATGGGCAATGAGCAGTTCTTC.

The chain has TRBV2 and TRBJ2-2; tentative D call: TRBD2 (6 bases). With 6 bases removed from V and 2 bases from J, the gap between germline ends came to 7 bases. The germline V gene has CDR1 SNHLY and CDR2 FYNNEI. CDR3 length: 13 amino acids. The CDR3 region has the DNA TGTGCCAGCAGGGGGACTAACACCGGGGAGCTGTTTTTT. Amino acids: CASRGTNTGELFF.